A selection of T cell receptor beta chains follows, all from one sample in a study of blood T cell repertoires in COVID-19. Profiling relied on immunoSEQ multiplex PCR, and the TCRdb table lists in-frame clones only, not all of them. This table has approximately 200,000 clones, about 80% appearing once. The source material was peripheral blood. Receptors originate from a woman in her fifties or sixties with acute or convalescent COVID-19. The conserved cysteine and the conserved F or W are not part of the CDR3 here. Some rows mark clone size as missing; the rest say once, few, many or name a class of expanded clone.

cdr3_length	clone_size	v_call	cdr3_aa
11	-	TRBV12-3/TRBV12-4	ASRNRANTEAF
13	-	TRBV4-1	ASSQSEGVGSEAF
12	-	TRBV7-9	ASSRGAAYNEQF
13	-	TRBV5-1	ASSQQGFGTDTQY
13	once	TRBV30	AWTGYAGVSNEQF
11	-	TRBV20-1	SASDTSGNTIY
11	-	TRBV28	ASVRAMNTEAF
12	-	TRBV3-1/TRBV3-2	ASSLGQGFTEAF
12	-	TRBV28	ASSFVGTAYGYT
13	once	TRBV3-1/TRBV3-2	ASQNSGLGGEKLF
13	-	TRBV7-3	ASSRSGGATDTQY
11	-	TRBV9	ASSVEEGTNEF
13	few	TRBV28	ASSHISDRAEGYT
15	few	TRBV6-2/TRBV6-3	ASSTLGQGAPNTEAF
13	-	TRBV27	ASSLVAGSTDTQY
13	-	TRBV5-4	ASSLDRGYSYEQY
13	-	TRBV6-6	ASSNPRTGGDGYT
14	-	TRBV5-6	ASSLGPQNLPYGYT
11	-	TRBV19	ASQRAGGYGYT
11	-	TRBV10-3	AISVAGNQPQH
12	-	TRBV7-2	ASSLGTGSKGQH
14	-	TRBV18	ASSPPKLAGTDTQY
10	few	TRBV10-3	AISPGVGEAF
10	-	TRBV29-1	SVEESGAEAF
11	-	TRBV7-2	ASADRGLETQY
9	once	TRBV29-1	SVRTGGTQY
11	few	TRBV7-2	ASSLGGVYGYT
12	-	TRBV19	ASSISGINEKLF
13	-	TRBV6-5	ASSSNPDPGNTIY
13	-	TRBV9	ASSAPTGGDTEAF
11	-	TRBV2	ASSVSRDYGYT
14	few	TRBV10-3	AISRQGVAANSPLH
13	-	TRBV19	ASSTSSAANYGYT
13	few	TRBV4-1	ASSLYEMPNQPQH
11	-	TRBV18	ASSPRDRGQGF
12	-	TRBV29-1	SVDPGVVTGELF
15	-	TRBV5-1	ASSLGLADLSYNEQF
14	-	TRBV2	ASSTGTANSGNTIY
15	-	TRBV9	ASSVTDGLNSGNTIY
13	-	TRBV30	AWSVGSGGTDTQY
11	-	TRBV7-3	ASSPPGDQPQH
13	once	TRBV4-2	ASSQEGGPGNTIY
13	-	TRBV7-2	ASSLSQGLGGTIY
12	-	TRBV10-3	ATSLRGSNQPQH
13	-	TRBV11-1	ASSYRASSYNEQF
14	once	TRBV4-2	ASSYQGASGANVLT
15	-	TRBV28	ASSHSTWEIGDTEAF
13	-	TRBV19	ASSVGPTDRGQAF
11	-	TRBV6-5	ASRGTGNSPLH
16	-	TRBV9	ASSASRDRYTNTGELF